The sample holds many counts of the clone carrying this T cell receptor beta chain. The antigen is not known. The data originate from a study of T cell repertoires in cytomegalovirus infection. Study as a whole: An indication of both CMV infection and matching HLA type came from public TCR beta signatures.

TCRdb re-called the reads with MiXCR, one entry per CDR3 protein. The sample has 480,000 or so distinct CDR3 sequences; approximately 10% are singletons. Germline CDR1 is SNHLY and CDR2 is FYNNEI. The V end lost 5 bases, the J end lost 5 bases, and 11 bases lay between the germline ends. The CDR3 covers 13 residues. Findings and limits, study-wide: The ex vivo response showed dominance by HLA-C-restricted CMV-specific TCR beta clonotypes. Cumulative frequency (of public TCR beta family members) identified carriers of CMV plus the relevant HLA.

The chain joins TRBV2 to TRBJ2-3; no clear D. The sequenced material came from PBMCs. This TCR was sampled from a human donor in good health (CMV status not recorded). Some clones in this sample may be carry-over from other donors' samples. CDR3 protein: CASSYNPQDTQYF. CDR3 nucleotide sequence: TGTGCCAGCAGTTATAACCCGCAAGATACGCAGTATTTT.